The rows below give T cell receptor beta chains drawn from one sample of a study of blood T cell repertoires in COVID-19. Using immunoSEQ multiplex PCR, the repertoire was profiled, and TCRdb retains in-frame clones only, with some absent. The data show roughly 100,000 clones, about 64% seen once. The sample comprised peripheral blood. These receptor sequences come from a human donor with acute or convalescent COVID-19. The donor label of this sample is uncertain. Each CDR3 is given with its conserved first and last residue. The D gene is left open where the match is weak. Only some rows state a clone size, as once, few, many or a class for expanded clones.

clone_size,j_call,d_call,v_call,cdr3_nt,cdr3_aa
.,TRBJ1-1,TRBD1,TRBV6-1,TGTGCCAGCAGTGACGGGGACAGTAGTAAAGCTTTCTTT,CASSDGDSSKAFF
.,TRBJ1-2,TRBD1,TRBV19,TGTGCCAGCCGGACAGGGGCAAACTATGGCTACACCTTC,CASRTGANYGYTF
.,TRBJ1-1,TRBD1,TRBV7-9,TGTGCCAGCAGAAAGGGACAGGGCAACACTGAAGCTTTCTTT,CASRKGQGNTEAFF
.,TRBJ1-2,.,TRBV7-2,TGTGCCAGCAGCGTACAGGCTAACTATGGCTACACCTTC,CASSVQANYGYTF
few,TRBJ2-7,.,TRBV28,TGTGCCAGCAGTTTATGGGGGGCAAAGGGTGAGCAGTACTTC,CASSLWGAKGEQYF
few,TRBJ1-6,TRBD1,TRBV28,TGTGCCAGCAGTTCCCGACAGGGGGTAAATTCACCCCTCCACTTT,CASSSRQGVNSPLHF
few,TRBJ2-1,TRBD2,TRBV6-2/TRBV6-3,TGTGCCAGCAGCCCTACTAGCGGGGGGACCTTATACAATGAGCAGTTCTTC,CASSPTSGGTLYNEQFF
.,TRBJ1-5,TRBD1,TRBV5-8,TGTGCCAGCAGCAGGGGACAGGTCCAAAATCAGCCCCAGCATTTT,CASSRGQVQNQPQHF
.,TRBJ1-4,TRBD1,TRBV5-1,TGCGCCAGCAGCGATGACAGGGCCCAAAAACTGTTTTTT,CASSDDRAQKLFF
few,TRBJ2-7,.,TRBV10-3,TGTGCCATCAGTGGAGGCAACTCCTACGAGCAGTACTTC,CAISGGNSYEQYF
.,TRBJ2-7,.,TRBV10-3,TGTGCCATCGGGGAACAGGGAGCCTACGAGCAGTACTTC,CAIGEQGAYEQYF